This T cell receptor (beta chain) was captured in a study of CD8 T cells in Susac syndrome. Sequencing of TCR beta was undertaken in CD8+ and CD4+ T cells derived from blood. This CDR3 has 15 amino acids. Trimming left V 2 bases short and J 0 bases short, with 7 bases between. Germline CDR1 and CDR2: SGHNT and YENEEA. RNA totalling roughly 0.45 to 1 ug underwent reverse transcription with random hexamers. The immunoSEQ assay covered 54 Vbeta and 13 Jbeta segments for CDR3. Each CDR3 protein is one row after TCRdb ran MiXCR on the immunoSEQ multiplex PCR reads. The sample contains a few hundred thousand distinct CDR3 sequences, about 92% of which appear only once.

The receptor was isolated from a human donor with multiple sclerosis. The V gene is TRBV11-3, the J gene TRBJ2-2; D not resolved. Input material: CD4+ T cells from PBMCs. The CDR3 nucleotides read TGTGCCAGCAGCTTAACGCGGACGAACACCGGGGAGCTGTTTTTT. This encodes CASSLTRTNTGELFF. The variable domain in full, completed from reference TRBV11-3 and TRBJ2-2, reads EAGVVQSPRYKIIEKKQPVAFWCNPISGHNTLYWYLQNLGQGPELLIRYENEEAVDDSQLPKDRFSAERLKGVDSTLKIQPAELGDSAVYLCASSLTRTNTGELFFGEGSRLTVL.